A single sample is the source of the 32 T cell receptor beta chains below, sequenced in a study of neurological immune-mediated disorders. Time point indicated: longitudinal time-point 1 (baseline). TCRdb used MiXCR to reprocess the 5' RACE reads, holding one entry per CDR3 protein. The sample contains about 57,000 distinct CDR3 sequences, roughly 10% of which appear only once. The sample was PBMCs. Receptor source: a male donor with HTLV-1-associated myelopathy (HAM/TSP).

This clonotype was seen ten or more times. The chain carries TRBV11-3 and TRBJ2-7, with D possibly being TRBD1 or TRBD2 (5 bases each). Germline lookup yields CDR1 SGHNT and CDR2 YENEEA. Trimming removed 5 bases from V and 6 bases from J, with 14 bases in between. There are 13 residues in the CDR3. The CDR3, as DNA: TGTGCCAGCAGCGCCGGGACCCCCTCCGAGCAGTACTTC. Its protein product is CASSAGTPSEQYF.

This clonotype was picked up many times. The rearrangement uses TRBV25-1 and TRBJ2-3, with a tentative D call TRBD1 (6 bases). Germline CDR1 is MGHDK and CDR2 is SYGVNS. Trimming removed 5 bases at V and 9 bases at J, with 18 bases between. CDR3 length equals 14 residues. CDR3 amino acids: CASSWATSTGTQYF. The CDR3 region has the DNA TGTGCCAGCAGTTGGGCGACCTCCACAGGGACGCAGTATTTT.

This clonotype was seen many times. In nucleotides, the CDR3 is TGTGCCAGCAGTCCCCTAGCGGGGGGGATCACAGATACGCAGTATTTT. Protein product: CASSPLAGGITDTQYF. This chain uses TRBV28 with TRBJ2-3, with 12 bases aligning to TRBD2. CDR1 and CDR2 from the germline V gene are MDHEN and SYDVKM. This CDR3 is built from 16 residues. J was trimmed by 2 bases and V by 5 bases; bases with no gene match: 5.

In this sample, this clonotype turned up many times. The gene calls are TRBV20-1 and TRBJ2-3; D is unclear. CDR1 is DFQATT, CDR2 SNEGSKA, per germline (reference sequence). The CDR3 is 14 amino acids. V was clipped by 3 bases and J by 0 bases, with 10 bases between them. CDR3 DNA sequence: TGCAGTGCTAGGGTACAGACTAGCACAGATACGCAGTATTTT. Its protein is CSARVQTSTDTQYF.

This clonotype occurred many times. The chain is built from TRBV6-6 and TRBJ2-6; D gene uncertain. The germline gives CDR1 MNHNY, CDR2 SVGAGI (reference sequence). The CDR3 loop spans 16 amino acids. Trimming stripped 7 bases from V and 0 bases from J, with 13 bases between. The chain's CDR3 is CASILSDISGANVLTF. The CDR3 DNA reads as TGTGCCAGCATCCTATCAGACATCTCTGGGGCCAACGTCCTGACTTTC.

This clonotype was counted ten times or more. The chain recombines TRBV5-1 with TRBJ2-7, with a tentative D call TRBD1 (6 bases). CDR3 size: 15 residues. Trimming removed 4 bases from V and 2 bases from J, with 16 bases in between. CDR1 is SGHRS and CDR2 is YFSETQ in the germline V gene. CDR3 in amino acids: CASSPRGRGTYEQYF. CDR3 bases: TGCGCCAGCAGCCCCCGGGGCAGGGGAACCTACGAGCAGTACTTC.

There are many counts of this clonotype. The chain links TRBV6-6 to TRBJ1-5; maybe TRBD1 (5 bases). Trimming took 5 bases from V and 2 from J, leaving 10 bases between them. CDR3 size: 14 residues. CDR1 is MNHNY, CDR2 SVGAGI, per germline (reference sequence). Here the CDR3 reads CASSTGQGNQPQHF. The DNA of the CDR3 is TGTGCCAGCAGTACAGGTCAGGGCAATCAGCCCCAGCATTTT.

This clonotype showed up many times. The CDR3 DNA reads TGTGCCAGCAGCTCCAACGGGGGCCTTCAAGATACGCAGTATTTT. It encodes CASSSNGGLQDTQYF. V is TRBV11-3 and J is TRBJ2-3, with D perhaps given as TRBD1 or TRBD2 (6 bases each). Germline values: CDR1 SGHNT, CDR2 YENEEA. The V end was cut by 4 bases, the J end by 5 bases, with 16 bases between. This CDR3 region has 15 residues. The variable domain in full, with the rest retrieved from reference TRBV11-3 and TRBJ2-3, is EAGVVQSPRYKIIEKKQPVAFWCNPISGHNTLYWYLQNLGQGPELLIRYENEEAVDDSQLPKDRFSAERLKGVDSTLKIQPAELGDSAVYLCASSSNGGLQDTQYFGPGTRLTVL.

This clonotype was observed at least ten times. This chain joins TRBV5-6 and TRBJ2-7, with 11 bases that match TRBD2. CDR3 length: 14 amino acids. CDR1 is SGHDT, CDR2 YYEEEE, per germline. J was trimmed by 2 bases and V by 5 bases; bases with no gene match: 3. DNA of the CDR3: TGTGCCAGCAGAATAGCGGGGGGGACCTACGAGCAGTACTTC. Translated, it gives CASRIAGGTYEQYF.

The chain carries TRBV6-1 and TRBJ1-2, with 7 bases identical to TRBD1. V lost 7 bases and J lost 2; bases outside the gene matches: 10. CDR1 is MNHNS and CDR2 is SASEGT in the germline V gene. The CDR3 extends over 15 amino acids. The CDR3 sequence is CASMGDRVTNYGYTF. The CDR3 DNA sequence: TGTGCCAGCATGGGCGACAGGGTGACAAACTATGGCTACACCTTC.

Notes on this clonotype: This may be a read error: a much more frequent sequence differs by one nucleotide. The J gene is TRBJ2-5, the V gene TRBV20-1; the D is unclear. The germline V gene encodes CDR1 DFQATT and CDR2 SNEGSKA (reference sequence). The CDR3 has 12 residues. V lost 4 bases and J lost 0, with 6 bases in between. This chain's CDR3 is CSAMRHQETQYF. The CDR3 bases are TGCAGTGCTATGCGACACCAAGAGACCCAGTACTTC.

This clonotype was seen ten or more times. V and J are TRBV6-2 or TRBV6-3 and TRBJ2-3; the match to TRBD1 covers 7 bases. Germline trimming cut 6 bases from V and 1 base from J; bases unmatched to any gene: 7. Per the germline V gene, CDR1 is MNHEY and CDR2 is SVGEGT. The CDR3 loop spans 15 amino acids. The CDR3 loop is CASSRPGTGTDTQYF. The CDR3 nucleotides are TGTGCCAGCAGCCGCCCCGGGACAGGCACAGATACGCAGTATTTT.

This clonotype was found many times. The genes are TRBV6-5 and TRBJ2-7, with D tentatively TRBD2 (5 bases). The CDR3 has 13 amino acids. Trimming cost V 7 bases and J 1 base, with 11 bases left between them. CDR1 and CDR2 (germline): MNHEY, SVGAGI. CDR3 sequence: CASTGSKSYEQYF. The CDR3 DNA reads as TGTGCCAGCACGGGGAGCAAATCCTACGAGCAGTACTTC.

This clonotype was recorded at least ten times. V is TRBV5-1 and J is TRBJ2-1; 7 bases match TRBD2. The CDR3 is made up of 14 amino acids. V lost 8 bases and J lost 4; bases outside the gene matches: 9. CDR1 and CDR2 from the germline V gene are SGHRS and YFSETQ. The CDR3 loop is CARGRAGDYNEQFF. The CDR3 DNA is TGCGCCAGGGGGAGGGCGGGGGATTACAATGAGCAGTTCTTC.

This clonotype was observed at least ten times. The V gene is TRBV9, the J gene TRBJ1-5, with D hard to call. The CDR3 totals 15 residues. Trimming removed 0 bases from V and 0 bases from J, with 7 bases in between. Looked up from germline, CDR1 is SGDLS and CDR2 is YYNGEE. The CDR3 region has the DNA TGTGCCAGCAGCGTAGAGGGATATAGCAATCAGCCCCAGCATTTT. Translating it yields CASSVEGYSNQPQHF.

This clonotype was found many times. The chain carries TRBV7-8 and TRBJ2-3; 9 bases are shared with TRBD2. CDR1 is SGHVS, CDR2 FQNEAQ, per germline. V lost 4 bases and J lost 0; bases outside the gene matches: 8. The CDR3 is made up of 17 amino acids. The CDR3 bases are TGTGCCAGCAGCTCAAGGGCGGGGGGGCCTAGCACAGATACGCAGTATTTT. This encodes CASSSRAGGPSTDTQYF.

By proportion, this clonotype is medium-sized. The chain carries TRBV20-1 and TRBJ1-2; D remains ambiguous. The length of the CDR3 is 11 residues. Germline CDR1 is DFQATT and CDR2 is SNEGSKA (reference sequence). The V end was cut by 5 bases, the J end by 5 bases, with 9 bases between. The CDR3 sequence is CSAESVYGYTF. CDR3 DNA sequence: TGCAGTGCTGAGTCTGTATATGGCTACACCTTC.

The table lists this clonotype with many counts. This sequence joins TRBV5-1 and TRBJ2-5, with 7 positions matching TRBD1. V lost 6 bases, J lost 3 bases, and 11 bases stayed unmatched. Germline V lookup: CDR1 SGHRS, CDR2 YFSETQ. The CDR3 runs 15 residues. The CDR3 is CASTLTGTAKETQYF. Written as DNA, the CDR3 is TGCGCCAGCACCCTAACCGGGACAGCAAAAGAGACCCAGTACTTC.

This clonotype was seen repeatedly, ten times or more. V is TRBV6-6 and J is TRBJ1-5, with D perhaps TRBD1 (5 bases). This CDR3 has 16 amino acids. Trimming took 2 bases from V and 0 from J, leaving 11 bases between them. Per germline, CDR1 MNHNY and CDR2 SVGAGI (reference sequence). Here the CDR3 reads CASSYRGGDSNQPQHF. The CDR3, as DNA: TGTGCCAGCAGTTACCGGGGAGGGGATAGCAATCAGCCCCAGCATTTT.

This clonotype showed up many times. The chain carries TRBV5-6 and TRBJ2-7, with 12 bases aligning to TRBD1. Losses at the gene ends were 3 bases for V and 3 bases for J; bases not matched to a gene: 1. CDR1 and CDR2 from the germline V gene are SGHDT and YYEEEE. The CDR3 extends over 14 amino acids. The chain's CDR3 is CASSWDRGRYEQYF. As DNA, the CDR3 is TGTGCCAGCAGCTGGGACAGGGGGCGCTACGAGCAGTACTTC. Filled out from reference TRBV5-6 and TRBJ2-7, the complete variable domain reads DAGVTQSPTHLIKTRGQQVTLRCSPKSGHDTVSWYQQALGQGPQFIFQYYEEEERQRGNFPDRFSGHQFPNYSSELNVNALLLGDSALYLCASSWDRGRYEQYFGPGTRLTVT.

This clonotype was picked up a small number of times. The DNA for the CDR3 is TGTGCCAGCAGCCATTCGAGGCGGGGACAGGGCGATGAAAAACTGTTTTTT. Translation: CASSHSRRGQGDEKLFF. The V call is TRBV14, the J call TRBJ1-4, with 9 bases that match TRBD1. Looked up from germline, CDR1 is SGHDN and CDR2 is FVKESK. This CDR3 is built from 17 residues. V trimming: 3 bases; J trimming: 6 bases; junction bases outside the gene matches: 11.

This clonotype was seen at least ten times. This sequence joins TRBV20-1 and TRBJ2-3; 11 bases map to TRBD2. Germline V gives CDR1 DFQATT, CDR2 SNEGSKA (reference sequence). The CDR3 contains 16 residues. V dropped 3 bases and J dropped 4; count of bases not matched to a gene: 9. The CDR3 here is CSARNPASGGSDTQYF. DNA of the CDR3: TGCAGTGCTAGGAATCCGGCTAGCGGGGGGTCAGATACGCAGTATTTT.

This chain connects TRBV3-1 to TRBJ2-7; D is perhaps TRBD1 or TRBD2 (5 bases each). V was clipped by 7 bases and J by 0 bases, with 16 bases between them. Germline CDR1 is LGHDT and CDR2 is YNNKEL (reference sequence). The CDR3 has 15 residues. The CDR3: CASILGDPGSYEQYF. The CDR3 DNA reads as TGTGCCAGCATCCTGGGGGATCCTGGCTCCTACGAGCAGTACTTC.

This clonotype was found many times. This chain uses TRBV3-1 with TRBJ1-1; D unresolved. The germline gives CDR1 LGHDT, CDR2 YNNKEL (reference sequence). There are 14 residues in the CDR3. V was clipped by 0 bases and J by 1 base, with 6 bases between them. The CDR3 bases are TGTGCCAGCAGCCAAGACGCTCCGAACACTGAAGCTTTCTTT. It is translated as CASSQDAPNTEAFF.

This clonotype was found many times. This chain uses TRBV12-3 or TRBV12-4 with TRBJ1-1, with 7 bases identical to TRBD1. This CDR3 has 14 residues. Trimming took 7 bases from V and 5 from J; bases not matched to a gene: 10. The CDR3 nucleotides are TGTGCCAGCACCCGGACAGGTCAACGGACTGAAGCTTTCTTT. This sequence encodes CASTRTGQRTEAFF.

This clonotype has at least ten counts. The chain couples TRBV12-3 or TRBV12-4 to TRBJ2-2, with unresolved D. Trimming shortened V by 6 bases and J by 1 base, and 6 bases separated the two germline ends. The CDR3 runs 13 residues. CDR3 in amino acids: CASSKQNTGELFF. The CDR3 nucleotides read TGTGCCAGCAGCAAACAGAACACCGGGGAGCTGTTTTTT.

This clonotype was observed a few times. V usage is TRBV5-1 and J usage is TRBJ2-5; D unresolved. Germline-derived CDR1 and CDR2 are SGHRS and YFSETQ. The V end was cut by 4 bases, the J end by 0 bases, with 4 bases between. The CDR3 length is 12 residues. For the CDR3, the DNA is TGCGCCAGCAGCGTGCACCAAGAGACCCAGTACTTC. Translating gives CASSVHQETQYF.

The table lists this clonotype with many counts. The chain uses TRBV28 and TRBJ2-7; 8 bases are a match to TRBD1. The CDR3 has 17 residues. Germline loops: CDR1 MDHEN, CDR2 SYDVKM. J gave up 2 bases and V 5 bases, and 14 bases lay outside the gene matches. The chain's CDR3 is CASSPGQGRPLAYEQYF. The DNA for the CDR3 is TGTGCCAGCAGTCCCGGACAGGGACGCCCTCTCGCCTACGAGCAGTACTTC.

Ten or more counts support this clonotype. The chain combines TRBV28 with TRBJ2-5, with 8 nucleotides matching TRBD1. Germline values: CDR1 MDHEN, CDR2 SYDVKM. This CDR3 spans 16 amino acids. V shed 7 bases and J 3 bases; nucleotides not matched to a gene: 13. CDR3 sequence reads: CASTRGSGQGEETQYF. CDR3 DNA sequence: TGTGCCAGCACACGGGGCAGCGGACAGGGAGAAGAGACCCAGTACTTC.

On this clonotype itself: One base away lies a much larger clone, so this may be a sequencing read error. The V gene is TRBV6-2 or TRBV6-3, the J gene TRBJ2-7; 7 bases are shared with TRBD2. Germline V CDR1 and CDR2: MNHEY, SVGEGT. This CDR3 contains 14 residues. The CDR3 DNA reads TGTGTCAGCGATGACGCGGCGGGGGTGTACGAGCAGTACTTC. Translated, it gives CVSDDAAGVYEQYF.

This sequence joins TRBV5-5 and TRBJ2-7, with 7 nucleotides matching TRBD2. The CDR3 runs to 14 residues. Trimming took 4 bases from V and 2 from J; bases not matched to a gene: 6. Germline CDR1 is SGHKS and CDR2 is YYEKEE (reference sequence). The CDR3 spells CASSPGRTPYEQYF. The CDR3 DNA reads TGTGCCAGCAGCCCCGGGAGGACCCCCTACGAGCAGTACTTC.

This clonotype was observed at least ten times. The rearrangement links TRBV7-9 to TRBJ1-1, with 8 bases identical to TRBD1. There are 16 residues in the CDR3. Germline loops: CDR1 SEHNR, CDR2 FQNEAQ (reference sequence). Trimming removed 5 bases from V and 0 bases from J; junction bases left unmatched: 8. The CDR3 spells CASSPRTGHLNTEAFF. CDR3 nucleotides: TGTGCCAGCAGCCCGAGGACAGGGCACCTGAACACTGAAGCTTTCTTT. Together with reference TRBV7-9 and TRBJ1-1, the CDR3 gives the full variable domain: DTGVSQNPRHKITKRGQNVTFRCDPISEHNRLYWYRQTLGQGPEFLTYFQNEAQLEKSRLLSDRFSAERPKGSFSTLEIQRTEQGDSAMYLCASSPRTGHLNTEAFFGQGTRLTVV.